This passage covers 10 T cell receptor beta chains from one sample sequenced in a study of blood T cell repertoires in COVID-19. The method was immunoSEQ multiplex PCR; TCRdb's version includes in-frame clones alone and lacks a portion of them. The sample consists of 130,000 or so clones, about 89% of them appearing once. Sequenced sample: peripheral blood. Every receptor here comes from a middle-aged man with active or convalescent COVID-19.

The chain combines TRBV21-1 with TRBJ2-5; TRBD1 was called by the table and not checked on the DNA. TRBV21-1 is termed a pseudogene. This CDR3 has 17 residues. The CDR3 nucleotides read TGTGCCAGCACCTTGCCTTTACGCGGGACAGGGGAAGAGACCCAGTACTTC. This encodes CASTLPLRGTGEETQYF.

The chain couples TRBV19 to TRBJ1-3; the match to TRBD1 covers 7 bases. The CDR3 totals 16 residues. In germline, CDR1 is LNHDA, CDR2 SQIVND (reference sequence). J gave up 0 bases and V 5 bases, and 7 bases lay outside the gene matches. CDR3: CASSSGQLSSGNTIYF. The CDR3 DNA follows: TGTGCCAGTAGTTCGGGACAGTTATCCTCTGGAAACACCATATATTTT.

The chain is built from TRBV14 and TRBJ2-1, with D perhaps matching TRBD1 (6 bases). Trimming pared 4 bases from V and 7 bases from J, leaving 14 bases between. The CDR3 covers 14 residues. CDR1 is SGHDN, CDR2 FVKESK, per germline. The CDR3 sequence is CASSLLQGPNEQFF. CDR3 sequence (DNA): TGTGCCAGCAGCCTTCTGCAGGGGCCTAATGAGCAGTTCTTC.

The chain couples TRBV2 to TRBJ1-5, with 8 nucleotides matching TRBD1. This CDR3 comprises 14 residues. The ends lost 7 bases at V and 7 bases at J; junction bases unmatched: 9. Germline V lookup: CDR1 SNHLY, CDR2 FYNNEI. CDR3: CASKQGVARQPQHF. The CDR3 DNA reads TGTGCCAGCAAACAGGGGGTTGCAAGGCAGCCCCAGCATTTT.

The rearrangement joins TRBV2 to TRBJ1-1; the match to TRBD1 covers 8 bases. V dropped 6 bases and J dropped 1; count of bases not matched to a gene: 1. The CDR3 consists of 13 residues. Germline V gives CDR1 SNHLY, CDR2 FYNNEI. CDR3 coding DNA: TGTGCCAGCAGGCAGGGGGCGAACACTGAAGCTTTCTTT. Translated, it gives CASRQGANTEAFF.

This clone was counted between two and nine times. The rearrangement links TRBV5-1 to TRBJ1-3; D is perhaps TRBD1 (5 bases). This CDR3 has 17 residues. Germline-derived CDR1 and CDR2 are SGHRS and YFSETQ. The germline V and J ends were trimmed by 1 base and 0 bases, with 14 bases remaining between them. CDR3 nucleotide sequence: TGCGCCAGCAGCTTGCCCTCTAGGGGAAGCTCTGGAAACACCATATATTTT. Amino acids: CASSLPSRGSSGNTIYF.

The CDR3 sequence is CAWSPPAGMMSYEQYF. The DNA for the CDR3 is TGTGCCTGGAGCCCCCCCGCAGGGATGATGTCCTACGAGCAGTACTTC. The rearrangement links TRBV30 to TRBJ2-7; D possibly corresponds to TRBD1 (5 bases). The CDR3 covers 16 residues. Per germline, CDR1 GTSNPN and CDR2 SVGIG (reference sequence). Trimming shortened V by 3 bases and J by 1 base, and 19 bases separated the two germline ends.

The chain carries TRBV10-3 and TRBJ2-7, with TRBD1 identical over 8 bases. Per the germline V gene, CDR1 is ENHRY and CDR2 is SYGVKD. J gave up 7 bases and V 9 bases, and 8 bases lay outside the gene matches. The CDR3 totals 12 residues. The chain's CDR3 is CAITGGVGEQYF. CDR3 bases: TGTGCCATTACAGGGGGAGTAGGAGAGCAGTACTTC.

The chain joins TRBV30 to TRBJ2-1; 8 nucleotides line up with TRBD2. Looked up from germline, CDR1 is GTSNPN and CDR2 is SVGIG (reference sequence). With 6 bases clipped from V and 2 bases from J, the junction kept 12 bases outside the gene matches. The CDR3 spans 16 residues. CDR3 sequence (DNA): TGTGCCTGCCTCTCAATTCTAGCGGGTACCTACAATGAGCAGTTCTTC. Its protein product is CACLSILAGTYNEQFF.

This sequence joins TRBV18 and TRBJ2-7; 7 bases align to TRBD1. The CDR3 runs to 17 residues. Germline CDR1 and CDR2: KGHSH and LQKENI. The V segment lost 1 base and the J segment 5 bases; nucleotides outside the gene matches: 14. CDR3 nucleotide sequence: TGTGCCAGCTCACCACTTTCCGGACAGGCTTCCACCCACGAGCAGTACTTC. Translation: CASSPLSGQASTHEQYF.